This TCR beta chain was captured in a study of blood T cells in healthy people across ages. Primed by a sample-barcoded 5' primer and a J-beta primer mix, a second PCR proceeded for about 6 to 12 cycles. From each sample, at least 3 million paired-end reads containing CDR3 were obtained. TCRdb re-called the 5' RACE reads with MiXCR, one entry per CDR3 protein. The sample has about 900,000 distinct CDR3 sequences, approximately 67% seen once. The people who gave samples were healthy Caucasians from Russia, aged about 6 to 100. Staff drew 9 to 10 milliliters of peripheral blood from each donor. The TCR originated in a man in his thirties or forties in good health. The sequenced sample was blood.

CDR3 in DNA: TGTGCCAGCAGCTCTAGGGGGCTGCGCGAGCAGTACTTC. This codes for CASSSRGLREQYF. The chain is built from TRBV7-6 and TRBJ2-7, with TRBD1 matching 7 bases. Germline CDR1 SGHVS, CDR2 FNYEAQ. CDR3 size: 13 residues. The V segment lost 4 bases and the J segment 6 bases; nucleotides outside the gene matches: 6.